Each of the 29 T cell receptor beta chains below was sequenced from the same sample in a study of STAT5B mutations in CD4+ large granular lymphocyte leukemia. The assay was immunoSEQ multiplex PCR, and TCRdb's table has in-frame clones only and misses some. The repertoire holds roughly 30,000 clones, around four fifths seen once, with 4.4% in the top ten. Sequencing was done on a sample of CD4+ T cells from blood buffy coats. The receptors here all came from a human donor in good health.

The chain joins TRBV7-2 to TRBJ1-5; D may be TRBD1 (5 bases). Trimming removed 2 bases from V and 0 bases from J, with 11 bases in between. Germline values: CDR1 SGHTA, CDR2 FQGNSA. The CDR3 is 16 amino acids. The CDR3 region is CASSLMGQVSNQPQHF. CDR3 coding DNA: TGTGCCAGCAGCTTAATGGGGCAGGTTAGCAATCAGCCCCAGCATTTT.

The V gene is TRBV28, the J gene TRBJ1-2, with a tentative D call TRBD1 (5 bases). The V end lost 7 bases, the J end lost 4 bases, and 16 bases lay between the germline ends. Germline CDR1 is MDHEN and CDR2 is SYDVKM. CDR3 size: 14 residues. CDR3 bases: TGTGCCAGCAACCCTTACAGGAGAACCTATGGCTACACCTTC. Its protein is CASNPYRRTYGYTF.

This clone was observed a few times. The DNA of the CDR3 is TGTGCCAGTTACTACCAAACCGGACAGGGTAGGGGCTATGGCTACACCTTC. Its protein product is CASYYQTGQGRGYGYTF. This chain joins TRBV19 and TRBJ1-2; 8 bases align to TRBD1. Trimming at V came to 8 bases and at J to 4 bases, leaving 18 bases not matched to a gene. Germline lookup yields CDR1 LNHDA and CDR2 SQIVND (reference sequence). This CDR3 has 17 amino acids.

This clone was recorded a few times. The V gene is TRBV29-1, the J gene TRBJ1-1; a possible D gene is TRBD1 (5 bases). Germline lookup yields CDR1 SQVTM and CDR2 ANQGSEA. With 6 bases removed from V and 6 bases from J, the gap between germline ends came to 5 bases. This CDR3 comprises 9 residues. CDR3 residues: CSVGPEAFF. DNA for the CDR3: TGCAGCGTGGGACCTGAAGCTTTCTTT.

The J gene is TRBJ2-1, the V gene TRBV10-1; D gene uncertain. Germline V lookup: CDR1 WNHNN, CDR2 SYGVQD (reference sequence). CDR3 length equals 14 residues. Trimming took off 3 bases at V and 2 bases at J, with 8 bases between the two ends. This CDR3 reads CASSERPTYNEQFF. DNA of the CDR3: TGCGCCAGCAGTGAAAGACCAACCTACAATGAGCAGTTCTTC.

J is TRBJ2-3 and V is TRBV11-3, with TRBD1 matching 7 bases. The CDR3 extends over 13 amino acids. Losses at the gene ends were 2 bases for V and 6 bases for J; bases not matched to a gene: 2. CDR1 is SGHNT and CDR2 is YENEEA in the germline V gene. DNA for the CDR3: TGTGCCAGCAGCTTACAACAGGGGGATACGCAGTATTTT. Protein product: CASSLQQGDTQYF.

The chain joins TRBV6-4 to TRBJ2-6; 9 bases align to TRBD2. CDR3 size: 18 residues. With V trimmed by 8 bases and J by 3 bases, 14 bases remained unmatched. Germline CDR1 is MRHNA and CDR2 is SNTAGT. The CDR3 bases are TGTGCCAGCCCCGACGGAGAGCGGGAGGTTGGTGGGGCCAACGTCCTGACTTTC. Its translation: CASPDGEREVGGANVLTF.

The chain is built from TRBV19 and TRBJ1-1, with D unclear. This CDR3 has 14 amino acids. Trimming removed 6 bases at V and 1 base at J, with 12 bases between. Germline V gene sequence: CDR1 LNHDA, CDR2 SQIVND (reference sequence). CDR3 sequence reads: CASSPTLTNTEAFF. In nucleotides, the CDR3 is TGTGCCAGTAGCCCTACATTAACGAACACTGAAGCTTTCTTT. Full variable domain (outside the CDR3, taken from reference TRBV19 and TRBJ1-1): DGGITQSPKYLFRKEGQNVTLSCEQNLNHDAMYWYRQDPGQGLRLIYYSQIVNDFQKGDIAEGYSVSREKKESFPLTVTSAQKNPTAFYLCASSPTLTNTEAFFGQGTRLTVV.

The chain recombines TRBV27 with TRBJ2-1; 8 bases fit TRBD2. CDR3 length equals 13 residues. Per germline, CDR1 MNHEY and CDR2 SMNVEV (reference sequence). The V segment lost 6 bases and the J segment 10 bases; nucleotides outside the gene matches: 8. CDR3 loop: CASSPGGPDEQFF. CDR3 coding DNA: TGTGCCAGCAGCCCGGGAGGGCCTGACGAGCAGTTCTTC.

In regard to this clone: One end of the junction fails to match germline, which may point to a read error. The rearrangement joins TRBV19 to TRBJ2-5; D may correspond to TRBD1 or TRBD2 (5 bases each). This CDR3 has 14 amino acids. Germline CDR1 LNHDA, CDR2 SQIVND (reference sequence). The CDR3 DNA follows: TGTGCCAGCCGATCCGGGACCGCAGTAGAGGCCCAGTACTTC. Protein product: CASRSGTAVEAQYF. The full variable domain, completed using reference TRBV19 and TRBJ2-5, is DGGITQSPKYLFRKEGQNVTLSCEQNLNHDAMYWYRQDPGQGLRLIYYSQIVNDFQKGDIAEGYSVSREKKESFPLTVTSAQKNPTAFYLCASRSGTAVEAQYFGPGTRLLVL.

The chain employs TRBV11-3 and TRBJ1-1, with D unresolved. V was trimmed by 1 base and J by 2 bases, leaving 5 bases between them. Per germline, CDR1 SGHNT and CDR2 YENEEA. This CDR3 region has 13 residues. The CDR3: CASSLGVNTEAFF. The CDR3 DNA reads as TGTGCCAGCAGCTTAGGGGTAAACACTGAAGCTTTCTTT.

Here the CDR3 DNA reads TGTGCCATCAGTGAGTCGATACGGCAGAACACTGAAGCTTTCTTT. Protein sequence: CAISESIRQNTEAFF. J is TRBJ1-1 and V is TRBV10-3; D is uncertain. The CDR3 contains 15 residues. Trimming stripped 0 bases from V and 1 base from J, with 9 bases between. Germline V gene sequence: CDR1 ENHRY, CDR2 SYGVKD.

The chain links TRBV5-1 to TRBJ2-3, with a weak D call TRBD1 (6 bases). The CDR3 covers 16 residues. Per the germline V gene, CDR1 is SGHRS and CDR2 is YFSETQ. V lost 0 bases to trimming and J lost 2 bases, with 13 bases between them. Here the CDR3 reads CASSLGADRTTDTQYF. CDR3 DNA sequence: TGCGCCAGCAGCTTGGGTGCGGACAGAACCACAGATACGCAGTATTTT.

The chain combines TRBV28 with TRBJ2-5; D possibly corresponds to TRBD1 (6 bases). Deletions cut 5 bases from V and 5 bases from J, with 18 bases between. The germline CDR1 and CDR2 sequences are MDHEN and SYDVKM. This CDR3 is built from 15 residues. The DNA of the CDR3 is TGTGCCAGCAGTCTACTACAGGGATTCGTGGAGACCCAGTACTTC. It is translated as CASSLLQGFVETQYF.

The chain has TRBV4-3 and TRBJ2-3, with 11 bases aligning to TRBD2. V was clipped by 4 bases and J by 5 bases; unmatched bases: 8. The CDR3 length is 16 residues. The V gene's germline CDR1 is LGHNA and CDR2 YSLEER. The CDR3 nucleotides are TGCGCCAGCAGCCTGGGACTAGCGGAGAGGAGAGATACGCAGTATTTT. Translating gives CASSLGLAERRDTQYF.

Here the CDR3 reads CSATRSYEQYF. The CDR3 nucleotides read TGCAGTGCTACCAGGTCCTACGAGCAGTACTTC. The chain employs TRBV20-1 and TRBJ2-5; D call uncertain. The better agreement between TRBJ2-7 and the DNA end casts doubt on the J call. The CDR3 covers 11 residues. From germline, CDR1 is DFQATT and CDR2 SNEGSKA (reference sequence).

CDR3 amino acids: CASSGEGLPLRAYEQYF. The DNA for the CDR3 is TGTGCCAGCAGTGGGGAGGGACTCCCCTTGAGAGCCTACGAGCAGTACTTC. The chain links TRBV2 to TRBJ2-7, with TRBD2 matching over 7 bases. This CDR3 spans 17 amino acids. The V gene end was trimmed by 4 bases and the J gene end by 2 bases; junction bases not matched to a gene: 14. Germline CDR1 reads SNHLY; CDR2 reads FYNNEI. The full variable domain, completed using reference TRBV2 and TRBJ2-7, is EPEVTQTPSHQVTQMGQEVILRCVPISNHLYFYWYRQILGQKVEFLVSFYNNEISEKSEIFDDQFSVERPDGSNFTLKIRSTKLEDSAMYFCASSGEGLPLRAYEQYFGPGTRLTVT.

This clone turned up a few times. This chain connects TRBV29-1 to TRBJ2-7, with 9 bases lining up with TRBD2. Germline V lookup: CDR1 SQVTM, CDR2 ANQGSEA. CDR3 length: 15 amino acids. V dropped 5 bases and J dropped 7; count of bases not matched to a gene: 15. The CDR3 DNA reads as TGCAGCGTTACAGCGGCGGGAGGGCCTGCTGGGGAGCAGTACTTC. Protein: CSVTAAGGPAGEQYF.

The chain couples TRBV10-2 to TRBJ2-3, with 10 nucleotides matching TRBD2. V shed 5 bases and J 3 bases; nucleotides not matched to a gene: 5. CDR1 is WSHSY, CDR2 SAAADI, per germline. CDR3 length: 15 amino acids. In DNA form, the CDR3 reads TGCGCCAGCAGTTCTCAAGCGGGAGGGACAGATACGCAGTATTTT. Protein sequence: CASSSQAGGTDTQYF.

The DNA for the CDR3 is TGTGCCTGGACTTTACAGGGGGACACTGAAGCTTTCTTT. Translating it yields CAWTLQGDTEAFF. V gene TRBV30 combines with J gene TRBJ1-1; 8 positions match TRBD1. The germline V gene has CDR1 GTSNPN and CDR2 SVGIG (reference sequence). V shed 4 bases and J 3 bases; nucleotides not matched to a gene: 4. CDR3 length equals 13 residues.

This clone was picked up one time. This rearrangement joins TRBV30 to TRBJ2-7; weak D call: TRBD2 (6 bases). The germline gives CDR1 GTSNPN, CDR2 SVGIG (reference sequence). This CDR3 region has 15 residues. The V gene lost 3 bases and the J gene lost 5 bases, with 20 bases spanning the gap. CDR3 sequence (DNA): TGTGCCTGGAGACCATTGGGGACTCTACACGACGAGCAGTACTTC. It specifies CAWRPLGTLHDEQYF.

The gene calls are TRBV5-4 and TRBJ2-1; 11 nucleotides line up with TRBD2. The CDR3 loop spans 16 amino acids. In germline, CDR1 is SGHNT, CDR2 YYREEE (reference sequence). The trim removed 4 bases at V and 1 base at J, leaving 4 bases unmatched. CDR3 in DNA: TGTGCCAGCAGCACTACTAGCGGGAGTTCCTACAATGAGCAGTTCTTC. Translation gives CASSTTSGSSYNEQFF.

The rearrangement joins TRBV7-2 to TRBJ1-1, with D hard to call. The CDR3 sequence is 14 residues long. Trimming pared 9 bases from V and 2 bases from J, leaving 16 bases between. Germline V gene lookup returns CDR1 SGHTA and CDR2 FQGNSA. Here the CDR3 DNA reads TGTGCCAGAGGTCCGGCGGGAGCTAACACTGAAGCTTTCTTT. Its protein product is CARGPAGANTEAFF. The full variable domain, with the rest looked up from reference TRBV7-2 and TRBJ1-1, is GAGVSQSPSNKVTEKGKDVELRCDPISGHTALYWYRQSLGQGLEFLIYFQGNSAPDKSGLPSDRFSAERTGGSVSTLTIQRTQQEDSAVYLCARGPAGANTEAFFGQGTRLTVV.

This clone was counted a single time. The chain is built from TRBV29-1 and TRBJ2-7; 8 nucleotides align to TRBD2. V lost 5 bases, J lost 5 bases, and 2 bases stayed unmatched. Germline CDR1 SQVTM, CDR2 ANQGSEA. The CDR3 length is 11 residues. In DNA, the CDR3 is TGCAGCGTTCGCGGGAGGCACGAGCAGTACTTC. Its translation: CSVRGRHEQYF.

This chain connects TRBV4-1 to TRBJ2-7; TRBD1 agrees at 8 bases. The CDR3 runs to 17 residues. J gave up 2 bases and V 1 base, and 10 bases lay outside the gene matches. Germline V gene lookup returns CDR1 MGHRA and CDR2 YSYEKL. The CDR3 nucleotides are TGCGCCAGCAGCCAAGGTCCTTTAGGGACAGGAACCTACGAGCAGTACTTC. Translating gives CASSQGPLGTGTYEQYF.

V is TRBV6-1 and J is TRBJ1-2; D not resolved. V was trimmed by 1 base and J by 7 bases, leaving 4 bases between them. This CDR3 has 11 amino acids. Germline CDR1 reads MNHNS; CDR2 reads SASEGT. The CDR3 region is CASSEGVGYTF. CDR3 in DNA: TGTGCCAGCAGTGAAGGGGTTGGCTACACCTTC.

The rearrangement joins TRBV4-3 to TRBJ2-7; no definite D call. The CDR3 totals 15 residues. CDR1 LGHNA and CDR2 YSLEER come from the germline V gene. The V and J ends lost 0 bases and 1 base respectively, with 10 bases between them. CDR3 coding DNA: TGCGCCAGCAGCCAAGATTTTGGGTTTTCCTACGAGCAGTACTTC. Protein: CASSQDFGFSYEQYF.

The CDR3 DNA follows: TGCGCCAGCAGTCAAAGACTGGGCGGGAGAGGTACCGGGGAGCTGTTTTTT. Translating it yields CASSQRLGGRGTGELFF. This chain links TRBV5-1 with TRBJ2-2; 7 bases match TRBD2. The germline CDR1 and CDR2 sequences are SGHRS and YFSETQ. The V segment lost 5 bases and the J segment 5 bases; nucleotides outside the gene matches: 15. This CDR3 is 17 amino acids long.

The rearrangement joins TRBV5-1 to TRBJ1-2, with 9 bases matching TRBD1. The V segment lost 6 bases and the J segment 2 bases; nucleotides outside the gene matches: 17. CDR3 length: 18 amino acids. CDR1 is SGHRS, CDR2 YFSETQ, per germline. The CDR3 here is CASTLLPRTGAENYGYTF. The CDR3 region has the DNA TGCGCCAGCACCCTCTTACCCCGGACAGGGGCTGAGAACTATGGCTACACCTTC.